These T cell receptor beta chains were read from a single sample in a study of blood T cell repertoires in COVID-19. Profiling relied on immunoSEQ multiplex PCR, and the TCRdb table lists in-frame clones only, not all of them. The sample consists of about 370,000 clones, roughly nine tenths of them appearing once. The sample was PBMCs or T cells enriched from blood (not recorded which). The receptors here all came from a man younger than 35 who had recovered from COVID-19. Both conserved end residues are part of each CDR3. The D gene is left open where the match is weak. Clone size is shown for a subset of rows, as once, few, many or a class of expanded clone.

CASSLTFWDRVSGEQYF | TGCGCCAGCAGCTTGACTTTTTGGGACAGGGTTTCTGGCGAGCAGTACTTC | TRBV5-1 | TRBD1 | TRBJ2-7 | NA
CAWTLGGRANYGYTF | TGTGCCTGGACCCTTGGAGGCAGAGCTAACTATGGCTACACCTTC | TRBV30 | NA | TRBJ1-2 | NA
CASTVGGGYYEQYF | TGTGCCAGCACCGTGGGAGGTGGGTACTACGAGCAGTACTTC | TRBV11-2 | NA | TRBJ2-7 | NA
CASSRRQRNSYEQYF | TGTGCCAGCAGCAGACGACAGCGAAACTCCTACGAGCAGTACTTC | TRBV7-2 | NA | TRBJ2-7 | NA
CASSDLYGGLVSNQPQHF | TGTGCCAGTAGTGACCTCTATGGGGGGTTGGTTAGCAATCAGCCCCAGCATTTT | TRBV19 | NA | TRBJ1-5 | once
CASSLSGQAPIYGYTF | TGTGCCAGCAGCCTTTCTGGACAGGCGCCTATCTATGGCTACACCTTC | TRBV7-9 | TRBD1 | TRBJ1-2 | NA
CASSFQGGTDLATNEKLFF | TGTGCCAGCAGCTTTCAAGGAGGGACAGATCTTGCAACTAATGAAAAACTGTTTTTT | TRBV21-1 | NA | TRBJ1-4 | NA
CASSAGGGAYEQYF | TGTGCCAGCAGTGCGGGCGGGGGGGCTTACGAGCAGTACTTC | TRBV2 | TRBD2 | TRBJ2-7 | NA
CASSQDPGGYGYTF | TGTGCCAGCAGCCAAGATCCAGGAGGGTATGGCTACACCTTC | TRBV4-2 | NA | TRBJ1-2 | NA
CSVGIAGGAIMDTQYF | TGCAGCGTCGGAATAGCGGGAGGAGCGATTATGGATACGCAGTATTTT | TRBV29-1 | TRBD2 | TRBJ2-3 | NA
CASSGQGGEAFF | TGTGCCAGCAGCGGGCAAGGGGGTGAAGCTTTCTTT | TRBV5-6 | NA | TRBJ1-1 | NA
CASSHGREYSNQPQHF | TGTGCCAGCAGCCATGGACGGGAATATAGCAATCAGCCCCAGCATTTT | TRBV3-1/TRBV3-2 | NA | TRBJ1-5 | NA
CASSERGGATSNSPLHF | TGTGCCAGCAGTGAACGAGGGGGGGCGACTTCAAATTCACCCCTCCACTTT | TRBV6-1 | NA | TRBJ1-6 | NA
CASSQPGGNSPLHF | TGTGCCAGCAGCCAACCCGGCGGTAATTCACCCCTCCACTTT | TRBV3-1/TRBV3-2 | NA | TRBJ1-6 | NA
CASSRYPPSTASQTEAFF | TGTGCCAGCAGTCGTTACCCCCCCTCGACAGCGTCCCAAACTGAAGCTTTCTTT | TRBV6-6 | NA | TRBJ1-1 | NA
CASSRGRAYEQYF | TGTGCCAGTAGTCGGGGGAGGGCCTACGAGCAGTACTTC | TRBV19 | TRBD2 | TRBJ2-7 | NA
CASSESGTDAFF | TGTGCCAGCAGCGAATCCGGGACAGACGCTTTCTTT | TRBV3-1/TRBV3-2 | TRBD1 | TRBJ1-1 | NA
CASTEEWGGTFF | TGTGCCAGCACCGAAGAGTGGGGGGGAACTTTCTTT | TRBV6-6 | NA | TRBJ1-1 | NA
CASSLRVDEQFF | TGTGCCAGCAGCTTGAGGGTAGATGAGCAGTTCTTC | TRBV11-2 | NA | TRBJ2-1 | NA
CAISAGTEAFF | TGTGCCATCAGTGCCGGGACTGAAGCTTTCTTT | TRBV10-3 | NA | TRBJ1-1 | NA
CASSGDSFMNTEAFF | TGTGCCAGCAGCGGGGACAGTTTCATGAACACTGAAGCTTTCTTT | TRBV5-5 | TRBD1 | TRBJ1-1 | NA
CASSVWAAPQDGYGYTF | TGTGCCAGCAGCGTTTGGGCAGCTCCCCAAGATGGCTATGGCTACACCTTC | TRBV9 | NA | TRBJ1-2 | NA
CASSERGREEVETQYF | TGTGCCAGCAGTGAACGGGGAAGGGAGGAGGTAGAGACCCAGTACTTC | TRBV2 | NA | TRBJ2-5 | NA
CASSLEPHTGGSPLHF | TGCGCCAGCAGCCTTGAGCCGCACACAGGGGGGTCACCCCTCCACTTT | TRBV5-1 | TRBD1 | TRBJ1-6 | NA
CATSTSGSSYNEQFF | TGTGCCACCAGTACTAGCGGGAGCTCCTACAATGAGCAGTTCTTC | TRBV24-1 | TRBD2 | TRBJ2-1 | once
CASSRRDRGNVLTF | TGTGCCAGCAGCCGCCGGGACAGGGGTAACGTCCTGACTTTC | TRBV11-1 | TRBD1 | TRBJ2-6 | NA
CASSLNRDSLLAKNIQYF | TGCGCCAGCAGCCTCAACCGGGACAGTCTACTAGCCAAAAACATTCAGTACTTC | TRBV4-3 | TRBD1 | TRBJ2-4 | NA
CASSQGGPDNEQFF | TGTGCCAGCAGCCAAGGGGGGCCTGACAATGAGCAGTTCTTC | TRBV3-1/TRBV3-2 | NA | TRBJ2-1 | NA
CASGLVLSMSSYNEQFF | TGTGCTAGTGGTTTGGTACTGAGTATGAGCTCCTACAATGAGCAGTTCTTC | TRBV12-5 | NA | TRBJ2-1 | NA
CAWSVRGTGNEKLFF | TGTGCCTGGAGTGTACGCGGGACAGGGAATGAAAAACTGTTTTTT | TRBV30 | TRBD1 | TRBJ1-4 | NA
CATMDRGAGVVGYTF | TGTGCCACCATGGACCGAGGGGCAGGGGTTGTCGGCTACACCTTC | TRBV6-5 | NA | TRBJ1-2 | few
CASSIIASQPQHF | TGTGCCAGTAGTATAATAGCCTCTCAGCCCCAGCATTTT | TRBV19 | NA | TRBJ1-5 | NA
CASSSVTSGGAATGELFF | TGTGCCAGCAGCTCGGTGACTAGCGGGGGGGCTGCCACCGGGGAGCTGTTTTTT | TRBV5-6 | TRBD2 | TRBJ2-2 | NA
CASTGQGISGNTIYF | TGTGCCAGCACGGGACAGGGTATCTCTGGAAACACCATATATTTT | TRBV25-1 | TRBD1 | TRBJ1-3 | NA
CASRTAGDSYEQYF | TGTGCCAGTAGGACAGCGGGAGACTCCTACGAGCAGTACTTC | TRBV19 | TRBD2 | TRBJ2-7 | NA
CAWSPTGMEQYF | TGTGCCTGGTCCCCGACAGGGATGGAACAGTACTTC | TRBV30 | TRBD1 | TRBJ2-7 | once
CASSLGTADNSPLHF | TGCGCCAGCAGCTTGGGGACAGCCGATAATTCACCCCTCCACTTT | TRBV5-1 | NA | TRBJ1-6 | NA
CASSFGQGGTQYF | TGCGCCAGCAGCTTCGGACAGGGAGGGACCCAGTACTTC | TRBV5-1 | TRBD1 | TRBJ2-5 | NA
CATRAGGYMNTEAFF | TGTGCCACCAGGGCAGGGGGTTACATGAACACTGAAGCTTTCTTT | TRBV6-5 | TRBD1 | TRBJ1-1 | NA
CASSLGIGSGNNEQFF | TGTGCCAGCAGCTTAGGTATTGGTAGCGGTAACAATGAGCAGTTCTTC | TRBV7-9 | NA | TRBJ2-1 | NA
CASSTRYRAGELFF | TGTGCCAGCAGTACCCGCTACAGGGCCGGGGAGCTGTTTTTT | TRBV28 | NA | TRBJ2-2 | NA
CASSLGLGGKQFF | TGTGCCAGCAGCTTAGGTTTGGGGGGAAAGCAGTTCTTC | TRBV13 | NA | TRBJ2-1 | NA
CASSHVRSSEQYF | TGTGCCAGCAGCCACGTACGGTCTTCCGAGCAGTACTTC | TRBV12-3/TRBV12-4 | NA | TRBJ2-7 | NA
CASKWTGSYEQYF | TGTGCCAGCAAGTGGACAGGGAGCTACGAGCAGTACTTC | TRBV6-5 | TRBD1 | TRBJ2-7 | NA
CASRRTPSGGAGELFF | TGTGCCAGCAGACGAACCCCTAGCGGGGGGGCCGGGGAGCTGTTTTTT | TRBV7-9 | TRBD2 | TRBJ2-2 | NA
CASSQGTAGSAYEQYF | TGCGCCAGCAGCCAAGGAACGGCGGGCAGCGCCTACGAGCAGTACTTC | TRBV4-3 | NA | TRBJ2-7 | NA
CASSLNRGIGYTF | TGTGCCAGCAGTTTAAATAGAGGGATTGGCTACACCTTC | TRBV27 | NA | TRBJ1-2 | NA
CASSLVPLNYGYTF | TGTGCCAGCAGTTTAGTTCCACTTAACTATGGCTACACCTTC | TRBV28 | NA | TRBJ1-2 | NA
CASSPRLLNTGELFF | TGTGCCAGCTCACCTAGACTACTCAACACCGGGGAGCTGTTTTTT | TRBV18 | NA | TRBJ2-2 | NA
CASSLGGSGGSTDTQYF | TGTGCCAGCAGCTTAGGGGGAAGCGGGGGTAGCACAGATACGCAGTATTTT | TRBV7-9 | TRBD2 | TRBJ2-3 | NA
CASSPGQLGLSYEQYF | TGTGCCAGCAGCCCAGGACAGTTAGGACTCTCCTACGAGCAGTACTTC | TRBV9 | NA | TRBJ2-7 | NA